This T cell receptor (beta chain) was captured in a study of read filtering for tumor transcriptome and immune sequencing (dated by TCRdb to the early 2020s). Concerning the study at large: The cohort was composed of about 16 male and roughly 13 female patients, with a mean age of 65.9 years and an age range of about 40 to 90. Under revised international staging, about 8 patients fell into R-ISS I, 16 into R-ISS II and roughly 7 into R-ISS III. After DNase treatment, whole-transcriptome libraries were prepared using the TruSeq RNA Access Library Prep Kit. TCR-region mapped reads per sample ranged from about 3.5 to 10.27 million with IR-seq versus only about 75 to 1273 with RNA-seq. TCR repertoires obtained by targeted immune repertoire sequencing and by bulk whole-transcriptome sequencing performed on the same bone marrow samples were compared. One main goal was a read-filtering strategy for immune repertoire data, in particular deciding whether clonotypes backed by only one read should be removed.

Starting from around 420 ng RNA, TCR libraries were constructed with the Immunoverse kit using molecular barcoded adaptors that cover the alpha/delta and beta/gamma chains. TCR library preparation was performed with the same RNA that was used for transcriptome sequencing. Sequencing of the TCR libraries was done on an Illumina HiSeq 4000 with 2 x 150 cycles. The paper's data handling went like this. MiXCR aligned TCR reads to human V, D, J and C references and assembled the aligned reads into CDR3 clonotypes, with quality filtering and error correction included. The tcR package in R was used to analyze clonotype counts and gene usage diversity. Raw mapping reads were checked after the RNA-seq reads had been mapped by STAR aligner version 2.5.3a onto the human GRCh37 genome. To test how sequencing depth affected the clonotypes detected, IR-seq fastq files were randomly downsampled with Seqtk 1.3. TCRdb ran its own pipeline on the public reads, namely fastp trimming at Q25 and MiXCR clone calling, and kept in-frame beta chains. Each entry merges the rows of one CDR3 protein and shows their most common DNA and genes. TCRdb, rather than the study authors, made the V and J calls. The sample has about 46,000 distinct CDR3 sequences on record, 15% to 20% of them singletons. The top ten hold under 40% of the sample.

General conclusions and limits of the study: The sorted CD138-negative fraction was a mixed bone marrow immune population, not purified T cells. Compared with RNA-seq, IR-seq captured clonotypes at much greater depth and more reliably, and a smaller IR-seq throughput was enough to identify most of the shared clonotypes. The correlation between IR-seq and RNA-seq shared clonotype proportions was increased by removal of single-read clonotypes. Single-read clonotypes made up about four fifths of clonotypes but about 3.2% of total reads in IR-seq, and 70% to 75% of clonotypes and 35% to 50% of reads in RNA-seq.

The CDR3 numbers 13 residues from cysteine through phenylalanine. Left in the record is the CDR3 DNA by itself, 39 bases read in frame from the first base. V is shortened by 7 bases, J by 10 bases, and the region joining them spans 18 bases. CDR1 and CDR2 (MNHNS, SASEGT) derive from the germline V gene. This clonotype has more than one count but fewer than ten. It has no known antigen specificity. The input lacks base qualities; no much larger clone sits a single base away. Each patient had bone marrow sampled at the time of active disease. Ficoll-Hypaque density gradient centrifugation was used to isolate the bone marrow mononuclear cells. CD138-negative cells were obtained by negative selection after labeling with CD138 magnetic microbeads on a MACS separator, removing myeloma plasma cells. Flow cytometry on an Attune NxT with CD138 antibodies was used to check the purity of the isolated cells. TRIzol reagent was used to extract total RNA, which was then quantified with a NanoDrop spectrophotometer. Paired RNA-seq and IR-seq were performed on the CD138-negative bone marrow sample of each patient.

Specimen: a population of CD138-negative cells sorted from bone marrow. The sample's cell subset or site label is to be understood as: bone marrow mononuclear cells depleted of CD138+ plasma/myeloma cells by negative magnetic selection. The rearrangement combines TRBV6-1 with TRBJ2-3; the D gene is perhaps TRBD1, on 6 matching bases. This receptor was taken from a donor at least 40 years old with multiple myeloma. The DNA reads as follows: TGTGCCAGCACCTACAGGGCTCAGGGTCCGCAGTATTTT. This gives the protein CASTYRAQGPQYF.